This T cell receptor beta chain was recovered during a study of cytomegalovirus exposure and HLA in healthy donors. Study-level findings and limits: The study flagged fewer than 200 TCR beta chains as cytomegalovirus-associated.

Germline assignment: CDR1 SQVTM and CDR2 ANQGSEA. There are 15 residues in the CDR3. The ends lost 3 bases at V and 0 bases at J; junction bases unmatched: 7. The PCR contained 60 Vbeta and 13 Jbeta primers. Sequenced by immunoSEQ multiplex PCR; TCRdb stores in-frame clones only, minus some. The sample shows under 200,000 clones, 70% to 80% of them seen only once. On this clone: Antigen specificity is unknown.

The V and J genes are TRBV29-1 and TRBJ1-2; 7 nucleotides match TRBD1. Sequenced material: PBMCs. The TCR originated in a woman under 40 in good health and CMV-seropositive. The CDR3 coding sequence is TGCAGCGTTGATGTAAAGGGACAGACTAACTATGGCTACACCTTC. This sequence encodes CSVDVKGQTNYGYTF.